The 4 T cell receptor beta chains below were found in one sample sequenced in a study of control samples from healthy donors and cancer patients. Sequenced by immunoSEQ multiplex PCR; TCRdb stores in-frame clones only, minus some. In the table there are approximately 85,000 clones, about 88% of which are singletons. Sequenced: blood. Source of these receptors: an older woman in good health.

The chain recombines TRBV10-2 with TRBJ1-4; D uncertain. Per the germline V gene, CDR1 is WSHSY and CDR2 is SAAADI. CDR3 length: 16 residues. Trimming took off 0 bases at V and 0 bases at J, with 8 bases between the two ends. The CDR3, as DNA: TGCGCCAGCAGTGAGTCGTCCGCTGCAACTAATGAAAAACTGTTTTTT. It translates to CASSESSAATNEKLFF.

The chain joins TRBV18 to TRBJ1-4; 7 nucleotides align to TRBD1. The CDR3 sequence is 14 residues long. The germline V gene has CDR1 KGHSH and CDR2 LQKENI. V gave up 3 bases and J gave up 5 bases; unmatched junction bases: 3. DNA for the CDR3: TGTGCCAGCTCACCTGAACAGGGGAATGAAAAACTGTTTTTT. Its translation is CASSPEQGNEKLFF.

This clone showed up just once. This chain connects TRBV12-3 or TRBV12-4 to TRBJ1-3; D remains unclear. This CDR3 comprises 13 residues. Trimming removed 5 bases from V and 8 bases from J, with 13 bases in between. The CDR3 sequence is CASSPLGWDTIYF. The CDR3, as DNA: TGTGCCAGCAGTCCGCTGGGATGGGACACCATATATTTT.

This chain uses TRBV4-3 with TRBJ1-5; D remains ambiguous. Deletions cut 0 bases from V and 1 base from J, with 7 bases between. The CDR3 sequence is 15 residues long. CDR1 LGHNA and CDR2 YSLEER come from the germline V gene. The CDR3 nucleotides are TGCGCCAGCAGCCAAGAGACATCCAGCAATCAGCCCCAGCATTTT. Translating gives CASSQETSSNQPQHF.